The clone carrying this T cell receptor beta chain was seen only a few times. Antigen unknown. The sample comes from a study of regulatory T cells in long-lasting Graves disease. Study overall: Persistent cases took antithyroid drugs over 5 years and stayed TSH receptor antibody positive.

Findings and limits, study-wide: Persistent disease preferred TRBV28, TRBJ1-2 and TRBJ2-5; new disease, TRBV20-1 and TRBJ2-1. Peripheral blood, not thyroid tissue, was the sole material studied.

Germline V gives CDR1 SGHRS, CDR2 YFSETQ. V shed 5 bases and J 0 bases; nucleotides not matched to a gene: 3. The CDR3 totals 15 residues. Both iRepertoire HTBI primers and Arm-PCR of CDR3 regions were used to build the TCR beta libraries. TCRdb used MiXCR to reprocess the multiplex PCR reads, holding one entry per CDR3 protein. Of roughly 400,000 distinct CDR3 sequences in the sample, roughly 20% are singletons; the top ten hold about 20%. The time point was: persistent/refractory GD, antithyroid drugs over 5 years with positive TRAb. Researchers made the TCR library from RNA that was extracted from PBMCs. An endocrinology department in Xi'an, China, recruited the patients.

This TCR was sampled from a female donor with Graves disease. Sequences were derived from peripheral blood mononuclear cells (PBMCs), sampled when the disease was refractory, from a patient treated with antithyroid drugs. This chain uses TRBV5-1 with TRBJ2-2; 8 bases align to TRBD2. The CDR3 nucleotides are TGCGCCAGCAGGGAGACTAGCGCGAACACCGGGGAGCTGTTTTTT. Protein sequence: CASRETSANTGELFF.